This T cell receptor (beta chain) was sequenced in a study of beta chain features in type 1 diabetes. As concerns this clone: The antigen remains undetermined.

Study observations and caveats: There was a moderate but significant shortening of TCRB CDR3s in all four CD4+ subsets of Type 1 diabetes patients. TCRB rearrangement may or may not be influenced by HLA type; here this remained unresolved.

The CDR3 has 13 amino acids. Trimming cost V 5 bases and J 1 base, with 8 bases left between them. Germline CDR1 is MDHEN and CDR2 is SYDVKM. The study reverse transcribed the entire isolated RNA, so it sequenced expressed TCRB transcripts. Produced via immunoSEQ multiplex PCR; TCRdb's table is partial and in-frame only. The data contain more than 350,000 clones, roughly 10% of them seen just once; the ten biggest clones take up around 0.05%. A single heparinised draw of about 100 mL on average was taken per donor. The TCR originated in a woman aged 18 to 35 in good health. This sequence joins TRBV28 and TRBJ2-5; no reliable D call. Sequenced material: naive CD4+ T cells from blood. CDR3 nucleotide sequence: TGTGCCAGCAGTGGTACGGTCCAAGAGACCCAGTACTTC. Amino acid sequence: CASSGTVQETQYF.